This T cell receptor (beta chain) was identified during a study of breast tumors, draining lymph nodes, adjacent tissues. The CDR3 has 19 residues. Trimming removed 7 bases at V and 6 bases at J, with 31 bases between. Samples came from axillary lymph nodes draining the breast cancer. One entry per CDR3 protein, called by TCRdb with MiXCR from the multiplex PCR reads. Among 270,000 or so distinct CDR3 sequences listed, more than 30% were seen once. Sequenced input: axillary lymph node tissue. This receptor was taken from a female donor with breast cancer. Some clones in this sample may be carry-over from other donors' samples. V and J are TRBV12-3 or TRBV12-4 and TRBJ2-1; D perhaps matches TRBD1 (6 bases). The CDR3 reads CASNPLEQGLSRLCNEQFF. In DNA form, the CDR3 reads TGTGCCAGCAATCCCCTCGAGCAGGGGTTATCTCGCCTGTGCAATGAGCAGTTCTTC.